Listed below are T cell receptor beta chains from one sample, sequenced in a study of blood T cell repertoires in COVID-19. The protocol was immunoSEQ multiplex PCR, while the TCRdb copy is restricted to in-frame clones and leaves out a portion. The table lists over 50,000 clones, around 84% of them singletons. Sequencing used peripheral blood. The receptors originated from a man over 45 with acute or convalescent COVID-19. CDR3s include the opening cysteine and the closing phenylalanine or tryptophan. D genes are given only for firm matches. Part of the rows lack a size; the others show once, few, many or a class for expanded clones.

d_gene | j_gene | abundance | v_gene | CDR3aa | CDR3nt
TRBD1 | TRBJ1-1 | - | TRBV6-5 | CASSYSRDRETEAFF | TGTGCCAGCAGTTACTCGAGGGACAGGGAGACTGAAGCTTTCTTT
- | TRBJ1-1 | - | TRBV15 | CATSYIGWGGTEAFF | TGTGCCACCAGTTACATCGGTTGGGGGGGAACTGAAGCTTTCTTT
TRBD2 | TRBJ2-1 | - | TRBV4-1 | CASSQPTSGSYNEQFF | TGCGCCAGCAGCCAACCCACTAGCGGTTCCTACAATGAGCAGTTCTTC
- | TRBJ1-2 | - | TRBV4-1 | CASSQTILNYGYTF | TGCGCCAGCAGCCAAACGATACTAAACTATGGCTACACCTTC
TRBD1 | TRBJ2-7 | few | TRBV7-6 | CASSPRDREVQYF | TGTGCCAGCAGCCCCCGGGACAGGGAAGTTCAGTACTTC
TRBD1 | TRBJ2-1 | - | TRBV5-1 | CASSLSRQGSSYNEQFF | TGCGCCAGCAGCTTGTCCCGACAGGGAAGCTCCTACAATGAGCAGTTCTTC
TRBD1 | TRBJ1-2 | - | TRBV19 | CASSIGTGTAARGYTF | TGTGCCAGTAGTATAGGGACCGGGACAGCCGCCCGAGGCTACACCTTC
- | TRBJ2-1 | - | TRBV12-2 | CASRLAPGLLYNEQFF | TGTGCAAGTCGCTTAGCGCCGGGACTTCTTTACAATGAGCAGTTCTTC
TRBD2 | TRBJ2-1 | - | TRBV6-5 | CASSYSGAGGNNEQFF | TGTGCCAGCAGTTACTCGGGGGCGGGAGGGAACAATGAGCAGTTCTTC
- | TRBJ1-6 | once | TRBV7-2 | CASSLDSRLNSPLHF | TGTGCCAGCAGCTTGGACAGCCGACTTAATTCACCCCTCCACTTT
TRBD1 | TRBJ1-1 | - | TRBV10-3 | CAITSGTGKGGTEAFF | TGTGCCATCACCTCCGGGACAGGCAAGGGTGGCACTGAAGCTTTCTTT
TRBD2 | TRBJ2-1 | - | TRBV11-3 | CASSLSGTTQFF | TGTGCCAGCAGCTTGAGCGGGACTACACAGTTCTTC
- | TRBJ2-7 | once | TRBV5-6 | CASSLMGRRYEQYF | TGTGCCAGCAGCTTGATGGGCAGGCGCTACGAGCAGTACTTC
TRBD1 | TRBJ1-2 | once | TRBV6-5 | CASSYSGQGANYGYTF | TGTGCCAGCAGTTACTCGGGACAGGGGGCTAACTATGGCTACACCTTC
TRBD1 | TRBJ1-1 | - | TRBV7-3 | CASSPQGGPGGAFF | TGTGCCAGCAGCCCCCAGGGGGGCCCAGGAGGAGCTTTCTTT
- | TRBJ2-7 | once | TRBV3-1/TRBV3-2 | CASSQDRWDNEQYF | TGTGCCAGCAGCCAAGATCGGTGGGACAACGAGCAGTACTTC